This TCR beta chain is drawn from a study of cytomegalovirus exposure and HLA in healthy donors. Study outcomes and limitations: CMV serostatus was the only recorded immune exposure for donors. Later analysis reportedly placed an Asian-associated ancestry cluster below the roughly 630-donor mean in N-insertions.

The PCR had 60 Vbeta and 13 Jbeta primers. Assay: immunoSEQ multiplex PCR; the TCRdb copy retains only in-frame clones and omits some. The sample carries fewer than 200,000 clones, 75% to 85% recorded once. Trimming at V came to 0 bases and at J to 7 bases, leaving 6 bases not matched to a gene. Germline values: CDR1 LGHNA, CDR2 YSLEER. The CDR3 loop spans 16 amino acids. This clone has more than one count but fewer than ten. Its antigen remains unknown. The V and J genes are TRBV4-3 and TRBJ2-3, with TRBD2 matching 11 bases. This clonotype was obtained from a female donor in good health and CMV-seronegative. Sequences were obtained from PBMCs. The CDR3 protein is CASSQDLAGGGNTQYF. The DNA of the CDR3 is TGCGCCAGCAGCCAAGATCTAGCGGGGGGCGGTAATACGCAGTATTTT.